The 10 T cell receptor beta chains given below trace back to one sample, sequenced in a study of T cell changes during pregnancy in multiple sclerosis. This table comes from immunoSEQ multiplex PCR, and its TCRdb copy is limited to in-frame clones, with some not included. This table has some 120,000 clones, around 90% appearing once. Sequences were derived from peripheral blood, sampled in the third trimester of pregnancy. Source of these receptors: a female donor with multiple sclerosis, enrolled in a pregnancy study.

The genes are TRBV19 and TRBJ1-1, with TRBD1 matching over 7 bases. Trimming took 1 base from V and 4 from J; bases not matched to a gene: 6. CDR3 length: 15 amino acids. CDR1 LNHDA and CDR2 SQIVND come from the germline V gene (reference sequence). Written as DNA, the CDR3 is TGTGCCAGTAGTATAGCCGGGACAGTGGTCACTGAAGCTTTCTTT. Protein sequence: CASSIAGTVVTEAFF.

The chain combines TRBV30 with TRBJ1-2; no clear D. Germline V CDR1 and CDR2: GTSNPN, SVGIG (reference sequence). The CDR3 totals 11 residues. V shed 8 bases and J shed 8 bases, with 15 bases lying between them. The CDR3, as DNA: TGTGCCGGACCGACGGGAAGGGGCTACACCTTC. This encodes CAGPTGRGYTF. Together with reference TRBV30 and TRBJ1-2, the CDR3 gives the full variable domain: SQTIHQWPATLVQPVGSPLSLECTVEGTSNPNLYWYRQAAGRGLQLLFYSVGIGQISSEVPQNLSASRPQDRQFILSSKKLLLSDSGFYLCAGPTGRGYTFGSGTRLTVV.

The chain has TRBV6-5 and TRBJ2-7; 8 bases agree with TRBD1. The CDR3 is made up of 15 amino acids. Germline V gene lookup returns CDR1 MNHEY and CDR2 SVGAGI. V lost 5 bases to trimming and J lost 2 bases; unmatched junction nucleotides: 8. CDR3: CASSRQGLPTYEQYF. CDR3 nucleotide sequence: TGTGCCAGCAGTAGACAGGGGCTCCCCACCTACGAGCAGTACTTC.

The gene calls are TRBV28 and TRBJ1-2; 8 positions match TRBD1. CDR1 is MDHEN and CDR2 is SYDVKM in the germline V gene. V lost 6 bases, J lost 4 bases, and 10 bases stayed unmatched. CDR3 length: 15 amino acids. CDR3 sequence: CASSHRGGAGYGYTF. DNA for the CDR3: TGTGCCAGCAGCCACAGGGGGGGCGCGGGCTATGGCTACACCTTC.

The rearrangement links TRBV4-1 to TRBJ2-7; D is possibly TRBD1 (6 bases). The CDR3 has 14 residues. Germline CDR1 is MGHRA and CDR2 is YSYEKL. V lost 2 bases to trimming and J lost 3 bases, with 11 bases between them. As DNA, the CDR3 is TGCGCCAGCAGCCAAACCCCAGGGGTCTACGAGCAGTACTTC. It specifies CASSQTPGVYEQYF.

The chain links TRBV5-4 to TRBJ2-1, with 10 positions matching TRBD2. J was trimmed by 7 bases and V by 4 bases; bases with no gene match: 8. The CDR3 length is 15 residues. Germline CDR1 SGHNT, CDR2 YYREEE (reference sequence). CDR3 sequence reads: CASSRVAGGWNEQFF. CDR3 bases: TGTGCCAGCAGCAGAGTAGCGGGGGGTTGGAATGAGCAGTTCTTC.

The genes are TRBV29-1 and TRBJ1-3; D unclear. This CDR3 is built from 12 residues. Germline CDR1 SQVTM, CDR2 ANQGSEA. Trimming left V 3 bases short and J 4 bases short, with 7 bases between. CDR3 in amino acids: CSVDRGGNTIYF. In DNA, the CDR3 is TGCAGCGTTGACCGGGGAGGAAACACCATATATTTT.

The chain uses TRBV9 and TRBJ2-2; D not resolved. With 1 base removed from V and 0 bases from J, the gap between germline ends came to 7 bases. This CDR3 contains 15 residues. Germline-derived CDR1 and CDR2 are SGDLS and YYNGEE. CDR3 protein: CASSVFDSNTGELFF. The CDR3 nucleotides read TGTGCCAGCAGCGTATTTGACTCGAACACCGGGGAGCTGTTTTTT.

The V call is TRBV4-2, the J call TRBJ2-3; TRBD2 agrees at 8 bases. After removal of 0 bases from V and 4 bases from J, the junction contained 3 bases not matched to a gene. The CDR3 contains 15 residues. The V gene's germline CDR1 is LGHNA and CDR2 YNFKEQ. CDR3 in DNA: TGTGCCAGCAGCCAAGAAACTAGCGGACCAGATACGCAGTATTTT. Its protein product is CASSQETSGPDTQYF.

In this sample, this clone turned up once. The V and J genes are TRBV5-4 and TRBJ2-5; 11 positions agree with TRBD2. V gave up 2 bases and J gave up 3 bases; unmatched junction bases: 6. Germline V CDR1 and CDR2: SGHNT, YYREEE (reference sequence). The CDR3 totals 16 residues. The CDR3 DNA sequence: TGTGCCAGCAGCTTATTGGGACTAGCGGAAAAAGAGACCCAGTACTTC. Its translation is CASSLLGLAEKETQYF.